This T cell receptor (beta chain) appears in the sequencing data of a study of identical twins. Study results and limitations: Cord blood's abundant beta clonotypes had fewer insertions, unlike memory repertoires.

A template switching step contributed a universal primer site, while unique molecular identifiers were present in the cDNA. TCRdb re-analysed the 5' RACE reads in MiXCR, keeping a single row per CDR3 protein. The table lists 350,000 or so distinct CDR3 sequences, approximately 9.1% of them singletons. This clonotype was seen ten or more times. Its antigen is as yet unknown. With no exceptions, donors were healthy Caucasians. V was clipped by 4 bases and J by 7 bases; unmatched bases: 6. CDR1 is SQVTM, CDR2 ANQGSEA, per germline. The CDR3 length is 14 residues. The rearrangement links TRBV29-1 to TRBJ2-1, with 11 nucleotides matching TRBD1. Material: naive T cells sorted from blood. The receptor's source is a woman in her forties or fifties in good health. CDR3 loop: CSVGGQGVVNEQFF. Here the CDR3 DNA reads TGCAGCGTTGGGGGACAGGGGGTGGTTAATGAGCAGTTCTTC.